The 30 T cell receptor beta chains reported below all come from one sample, sequenced in a study of blood T cell repertoires in COVID-19. Using immunoSEQ multiplex PCR, the repertoire was profiled, and TCRdb retains in-frame clones only, with some absent. The table lists some 100,000 clones, roughly 79% of them singletons, with under 11% in the top ten. The sequenced sample consisted of peripheral blood. These receptors came from a human donor in a cohort sampled during active COVID-19.

The chain uses TRBV11-3 and TRBJ2-7; tentatively, D is TRBD2 (6 bases). There are 15 residues in the CDR3. V lost 0 bases and J lost 2, with 11 bases in between. From germline, CDR1 is SGHNT and CDR2 YENEEA. The CDR3 region is CASSLETGRTYEQYF. The CDR3 DNA follows: TGTGCCAGCAGCTTAGAGACGGGGAGGACCTACGAGCAGTACTTC.

The DNA for the CDR3 is TGTGCCAGCTCACCACCGGAGAGGACAGGGGCGGCAGATACGCAGTATTTT. Protein sequence: CASSPPERTGAADTQYF. The chain employs TRBV18 and TRBJ2-3; TRBD1 matches 9 bases. The CDR3 extends over 17 amino acids. Per the germline V gene, CDR1 is KGHSH and CDR2 is LQKENI. J gave up 4 bases and V 0 bases, and 8 bases lay outside the gene matches.

The rearrangement joins TRBV11-2 to TRBJ1-1, with no clear D. CDR1 and CDR2 from the germline V gene are SGHAT and FQNNGV. The CDR3 runs to 15 residues. The ends were cut back, 0 bases at V and 5 bases at J, with 13 bases in the middle. Written as DNA, the CDR3 is TGTGCCAGCAGCTTAGAGCCACCGGGGTGGACTGAAGCTTTCTTT. Translated: CASSLEPPGWTEAFF.

This rearrangement joins TRBV2 to TRBJ1-5; TRBD1 aligns across 8 bases. There are 14 residues in the CDR3. J gave up 0 bases and V 6 bases, and 1 base lay outside the gene matches. Germline loops: CDR1 SNHLY, CDR2 FYNNEI. The CDR3, as DNA: TGTGCCAGCAGCGGACAGGGTAGCAATCAGCCCCAGCATTTT. Translation gives CASSGQGSNQPQHF.

This clone was seen a handful of times. The gene calls are TRBV19 and TRBJ2-3, with 11 positions matching TRBD2. Germline V gene data show CDR1 as LNHDA and CDR2 as SQIVND (reference sequence). With 3 bases clipped from V and 4 bases from J, the junction kept 6 bases outside the gene matches. The CDR3 spans 16 residues. The CDR3 protein is CASSILSGGAPDTQYF. The CDR3 DNA sequence: TGTGCCAGTAGTATTCTTAGCGGGGGGGCCCCAGATACGCAGTATTTT.

The chain combines TRBV6-1 with TRBJ2-7; TRBD1 matches 8 bases. V shed 1 base and J 3 bases; nucleotides not matched to a gene: 5. The CDR3 runs 15 residues. CDR1 MNHNS and CDR2 SASEGT come from the germline V gene. CDR3 sequence: CASSEEGGQGYEQYF. The DNA of the CDR3 is TGTGCCAGCAGTGAAGAGGGAGGACAGGGCTACGAGCAGTACTTC.

The CDR3 nucleotides read TGTGCCACCAGTGACCGTACAGGGGGGTTCAATCAGCCCCAGCATTTT. This sequence encodes CATSDRTGGFNQPQHF. The chain links TRBV24-1 to TRBJ1-5, with TRBD1 matching 8 bases. This CDR3 is 16 amino acids long. V dropped 4 bases and J dropped 3; count of bases not matched to a gene: 7. The germline V gene encodes CDR1 KGHDR and CDR2 SFDVKD.

The chain carries TRBV27 and TRBJ2-1, with no clear D. Germline V gene data show CDR1 as MNHEY and CDR2 as SMNVEV (reference sequence). This CDR3 is 15 amino acids long. V lost 6 bases, J lost 8 bases, and 20 bases lay in between. The CDR3 spells CASRYPVFGLDEQFF. CDR3 nucleotide sequence: TGTGCCAGCAGGTACCCAGTGTTCGGGTTGGATGAGCAGTTCTTC.

A note on this clone: The sample contains more than one DNA sequence encoding this CDR3. The chain carries TRBV7-8 and TRBJ2-5; TRBD1 agrees at 7 bases. Trimming removed 5 bases from V and 4 bases from J; junction bases left unmatched: 4. Germline CDR1 SGHVS, CDR2 FQNEAQ. The CDR3 is 13 amino acids. The CDR3 sequence is CASSRDRGETQYF. The CDR3 region has the DNA TGTGCCAGCAGCCGGGACAGAGGAGAGACCCAGTACTTC.

The chain couples TRBV30 to TRBJ2-7, with 7 positions matching TRBD2. V gave up 4 bases and J gave up 0 bases; unmatched junction bases: 6. Germline V lookup: CDR1 GTSNPN, CDR2 SVGIG (reference sequence). The CDR3 extends over 14 amino acids. This chain's CDR3 is CAWNLRGDSYEQYF. CDR3 sequence (DNA): TGTGCCTGGAATCTACGGGGGGACTCCTACGAGCAGTACTTC. The full variable domain, in which reference TRBV30 and TRBJ2-7 provide the parts outside the CDR3, is SQTIHQWPATLVQPVGSPLSLECTVEGTSNPNLYWYRQAAGRGLQLLFYSVGIGQISSEVPQNLSASRPQDRQFILSSKKLLLSDSGFYLCAWNLRGDSYEQYFGPGTRLTVT.

Points on this clone: The sample holds other DNA sequences that translate to the same CDR3. This chain links TRBV25-1 with TRBJ1-6; perhaps TRBD1 as D (5 bases). The germline V gene encodes CDR1 MGHDK and CDR2 SYGVNS. V lost 2 bases to trimming and J lost 6 bases, with 11 bases between them. CDR3 length equals 15 residues. The CDR3 protein is CASSELGQSNSPLHF. In nucleotides, the CDR3 is TGTGCCAGCAGTGAACTGGGGCAGAGTAATTCACCCCTCCACTTT.

This clone counts as medium-sized. The CDR3 here is CASNDRGSTPLHF. CDR3 in DNA: TGTGCCAGCAACGACAGGGGATCGACACCCCTCCACTTT. The genes are TRBV7-2 and TRBJ1-6; the match to TRBD1 covers 8 bases. The CDR3 extends over 13 amino acids. Per germline, CDR1 SGHTA and CDR2 FQGNSA. V lost 7 bases, J lost 11 bases, and 7 bases stayed unmatched.

This clone was counted a single time. The chain recombines TRBV5-1 with TRBJ2-3, with a possible D match to TRBD1 (5 bases). Germline CDR1 SGHRS, CDR2 YFSETQ. The CDR3 covers 14 residues. V dropped 0 bases and J dropped 0 bases, with 5 bases sitting between them. The CDR3 nucleotides read TGCGCCAGCAGCTTGGGGGGCAGCACAGATACGCAGTATTTT. This gives the protein CASSLGGSTDTQYF.

V and J are TRBV21-1 and TRBJ2-7; the table gives TRBD1 as D, unverified against the DNA. TRBV21-1 represents a pseudogene. This CDR3 has 18 residues. The CDR3 bases are TGTGCCAGCAGCACGCGAAAAGTCCCGACAGACGATACCTACGAGCAGTACTTC. It specifies CASSTRKVPTDDTYEQYF.

CDR3 sequence (DNA): TGTGCCAGCAGTTACCCCATTCAGGAAGCTTTCTTT. Protein sequence: CASSYPIQEAFF. V gene TRBV6-2 or TRBV6-3 combines with J gene TRBJ1-1; no definite D call. Trimming took off 2 bases at V and 8 bases at J, with 9 bases between the two ends. Germline CDR1 reads MNHEY; CDR2 reads SVGEGT. This CDR3 contains 12 residues.

The V gene is TRBV7-6, the J gene TRBJ2-2; TRBD1 matches at 8 bases. The CDR3 covers 16 residues. Germline V gene lookup returns CDR1 SGHVS and CDR2 FNYEAQ. Germline trimming cut 1 base from V and 7 bases from J; bases unmatched to any gene: 8. CDR3 residues: CASSLVGQGFGGELFF. The CDR3 DNA sequence: TGTGCCAGCAGCTTAGTTGGACAGGGCTTTGGCGGGGAGCTGTTTTTT.

This sequence joins TRBV30 and TRBJ2-7; 7 nucleotides agree with TRBD1. This CDR3 contains 14 residues. V lost 1 base, J lost 2 bases, and 5 bases stayed unmatched. The germline V gene has CDR1 GTSNPN and CDR2 SVGIG (reference sequence). CDR3 in DNA: TGTGCCTGGAGTGAGGGGGCTTCACCCTACGAGCAGTACTTC. Its translation is CAWSEGASPYEQYF.

This chain joins TRBV19 and TRBJ2-7; tentatively, D is TRBD1 (6 bases). The CDR3 loop spans 15 amino acids. V shed 6 bases and J shed 8 bases, with 23 bases lying between them. CDR1 LNHDA and CDR2 SQIVND come from the germline V gene (reference sequence). CDR3 protein: CASRIGKQGAFQQYF. The CDR3 nucleotides read TGTGCCAGTAGAATCGGGAAACAGGGAGCTTTCCAGCAGTACTTC.

J is TRBJ1-2 and V is TRBV19, with D maybe TRBD1 (5 bases). Germline V gives CDR1 LNHDA, CDR2 SQIVND (reference sequence). V gave up 0 bases and J gave up 4 bases, with 15 bases separating them. CDR3 length: 16 amino acids. The CDR3 loop reads CASSIDGFGGGYGYTF. CDR3 nucleotide sequence: TGTGCCAGTAGTATAGATGGCTTCGGCGGGGGCTATGGCTACACCTTC.

The count of this clone is one. The gene calls are TRBV7-6 and TRBJ1-5; 9 positions agree with TRBD1. This CDR3 has 15 amino acids. V shed 5 bases and J 6 bases; nucleotides not matched to a gene: 8. Per germline, CDR1 SGHVS and CDR2 FNYEAQ. Written as DNA, the CDR3 is TGTGCCAGCAGCCGGCAACAGGGGGCGAGTCAGCCCCAGCATTTT. Its translation: CASSRQQGASQPQHF.

The chain recombines TRBV11-2 with TRBJ2-7, with 11 bases lining up with TRBD2. V shed 6 bases and J 5 bases; nucleotides not matched to a gene: 9. CDR1 is SGHAT, CDR2 FQNNGV, per germline. The CDR3 contains 15 residues. CDR3 coding DNA: TGTGCCAGCAGGCATACTAGCGGGAGTATCAACGAGCAGTACTTC. Translated: CASRHTSGSINEQYF. Full variable domain (missing parts from reference TRBV11-2 and TRBJ2-7): EAGVAQSPRYKIIEKRQSVAFWCNPISGHATLYWYQQILGQGPKLLIQFQNNGVVDDSQLPKDRFSAERLKGVDSTLKIQPAKLEDSAVYLCASRHTSGSINEQYFGPGTRLTVT.

The chain links TRBV6-1 to TRBJ1-1; TRBD1 aligns across 7 bases. Germline loops: CDR1 MNHNS, CDR2 SASEGT. The CDR3 spans 16 residues. J gave up 6 bases and V 4 bases, and 14 bases lay outside the gene matches. CDR3 sequence: CASSGVWAGGHSEAFF. In nucleotides, the CDR3 is TGTGCCAGCAGTGGGGTGTGGGCAGGGGGGCACTCTGAAGCTTTCTTT.

This clone was observed once. V gene TRBV14 combines with J gene TRBJ2-2; the match to TRBD2 covers 11 bases. CDR3 size: 17 residues. Per germline, CDR1 SGHDN and CDR2 FVKESK. J gave up 6 bases and V 3 bases, and 9 bases lay outside the gene matches. As DNA, the CDR3 is TGTGCCAGCAGCCAGGAGAGACTAGCGGGAATACCCGGGGAGCTGTTTTTT. Residues: CASSQERLAGIPGELFF.

The chain joins TRBV7-3 to TRBJ1-6; D not resolved. Germline V lookup: CDR1 SGHTA, CDR2 FQGTGA. V was shortened by 1 base and J by 7 bases, with 11 bases between the two germline ends. The CDR3 is made up of 15 amino acids. This CDR3 reads CASSLRGFPNSPLHF. The CDR3 nucleotides read TGTGCCAGCAGCTTAAGAGGGTTTCCAAATTCACCCCTCCACTTT.

The genes are TRBV30 and TRBJ1-3; tentatively, D is TRBD1 (6 bases). V lost 0 bases, J lost 2 bases, and 8 bases lay in between. The CDR3 contains 14 residues. Germline CDR1 GTSNPN, CDR2 SVGIG (reference sequence). CDR3 loop: CAWSVGTPGNTIYF. For the CDR3, the DNA is TGTGCCTGGAGTGTAGGGACACCTGGAAACACCATATATTTT.

This chain uses TRBV19 with TRBJ1-4; D possibly corresponds to TRBD1 (5 bases). Trimming took 3 bases from V and 7 from J, leaving 15 bases between them. Germline CDR1 reads LNHDA; CDR2 reads SQIVND (reference sequence). The CDR3 loop spans 15 amino acids. CDR3 DNA sequence: TGTGCCAGTAGTATTGGGCAGGGTCGTTTTGAAAAACTGTTTTTT. Its translation is CASSIGQGRFEKLFF.

The chain recombines TRBV27 with TRBJ2-7, with D perhaps TRBD1 (6 bases). The CDR3 consists of 14 residues. Germline values: CDR1 MNHEY, CDR2 SMNVEV (reference sequence). Trimming took off 5 bases at V and 0 bases at J, with 11 bases between the two ends. The DNA of the CDR3 is TGTGCCAGCAGTCGTCAGGGGAGCTCCTACGAGCAGTACTTC. Translating it yields CASSRQGSSYEQYF.

V gene TRBV5-1 combines with J gene TRBJ2-7, with D possibly TRBD1 on 8 matching bases. Germline V gene data show CDR1 as SGHRS and CDR2 as YFSETQ. Between the trimmed V and J ends, which lost 0 bases and 3 bases, there was a span of 25 bases. The CDR3 runs 19 residues. CDR3 in amino acids: CASSLGTGSLADQIYEQYF. The CDR3 nucleotides read TGCGCCAGCAGCTTGGGGACAGGGAGTCTAGCGGACCAAATCTACGAGCAGTACTTC. Filled out from reference TRBV5-1 and TRBJ2-7, the complete variable domain reads KAGVTQTPRYLIKTRGQQVTLSCSPISGHRSVSWYQQTPGQGLQFLFEYFSETQRNKGNFPGRFSGRQFSNSRSEMNVSTLELGDSALYLCASSLGTGSLADQIYEQYFGPGTRLTVT.

This chain joins TRBV4-1 and TRBJ2-1, with D hard to call. Germline CDR1 and CDR2: MGHRA and YSYEKL. Trimming removed 1 base from V and 6 bases from J, with 16 bases in between. The CDR3 has 16 residues. The CDR3 DNA is TGCGCCAGCAGCCAAGGGGCGACCCGCGTCGGCAATGAGCAGTTCTTC. It specifies CASSQGATRVGNEQFF.

The genes are TRBV7-6 and TRBJ2-3, with 13 bases lining up with TRBD2. Losses at the gene ends were 1 base for V and 7 bases for J; bases not matched to a gene: 5. The CDR3 spans 16 residues. Germline V gene lookup returns CDR1 SGHVS and CDR2 FNYEAQ. This chain's CDR3 is CASSLGTSGGQNTQYF. For the CDR3, the DNA is TGTGCCAGCAGCTTAGGGACTAGCGGGGGACAAAATACGCAGTATTTT.